This T cell receptor (beta chain) is from a study of cytomegalovirus exposure and HLA in healthy donors. 13 Jbeta primers and 60 Vbeta primers were used for the PCR. TCRdb's copy holds only in-frame clones and misses some; the assay was immunoSEQ multiplex PCR. The sample has tens of thousands of clones; 60% to 80% are singletons. Looked up from germline, CDR1 is LNHNV and CDR2 is YYDKDF (reference sequence). V lost 0 bases, J lost 2 bases, and 11 bases lay in between. The CDR3 covers 15 residues. Samples came from healthy bone marrow donors. The sequence derives from a man aged 55 to 70 in good health and CMV-seronegative. Sequencing was done on a sample of PBMCs. The V gene is TRBV15, the J gene TRBJ2-7; D is uncertain. Written as DNA, the CDR3 is TGTGCCACCAGCAGAGATCTGGGCAGAACCTACGAGCAGTACTTC. Encoded protein: CATSRDLGRTYEQYF. Variable domain in full (rest from reference TRBV15 and TRBJ2-7): DAMVIQNPRYQVTQFGKPVTLSCSQTLNHNVMYWYQQKSSQAPKLLFHYYDKDFNNEADTPDNFQSRRPNTSFCFLDIRSPGLGDTAMYLCATSRDLGRTYEQYFGPGTRLTVT.